Following are 4 T cell receptor beta chains from one sample sequenced in a study of T-cell memory formation after mild COVID-19. Each CDR3 protein gets one entry after TCRdb re-called the 5' RACE reads with MiXCR. This sample carries around 120,000 distinct CDR3 sequences, around a sixth of them seen once, and the ten largest clones take roughly 13%. The sample comprised PBMCs or a T cell subset sorted from them (not recorded which). These receptors all stem from an adult woman who had mild COVID-19 (a few samples of this study predate the infection). Cell type and time point are not known.

This clonotype was counted between two and nine times. The V gene is TRBV7-3, the J gene TRBJ2-2; 9 bases are a match to TRBD2. Per germline, CDR1 SGHTA and CDR2 FQGTGA. The length of the CDR3 is 16 residues. The J segment lost 6 bases and the V segment lost 2 bases, leaving 7 bases of the junction unmatched. The CDR3 spells CASSLVPAGGPGELFF. CDR3 in DNA: TGTGCCAGCAGCTTAGTTCCCGCGGGAGGGCCCGGGGAGCTGTTTTTT.

This chain uses TRBV5-1 with TRBJ2-7; TRBD2 aligns across 8 bases. V lost 0 bases, J lost 1 base, and 3 bases stayed unmatched. The germline CDR1 and CDR2 sequences are SGHRS and YFSETQ. This CDR3 spans 15 amino acids. Written as DNA, the CDR3 is TGCGCCAGCAGCTTGGCCGGGGGGGAATCCTACGAGCAGTACTTC. This encodes CASSLAGGESYEQYF.

The chain couples TRBV12-3 or TRBV12-4 to TRBJ2-7; TRBD1 aligns across 12 bases. V lost 5 bases and J lost 7; bases outside the gene matches: 9. The CDR3 runs to 15 residues. The CDR3 protein is CASSAGGQGAREQYF. As DNA, the CDR3 is TGTGCCAGCAGTGCTGGGGGACAGGGGGCGCGAGAGCAGTACTTC.

A few counts support this clonotype. The rearrangement joins TRBV24-1 to TRBJ2-1; 7 bases are a match to TRBD1. There are 14 residues in the CDR3. Germline-derived CDR1 and CDR2 are KGHDR and SFDVKD. Trimming at V came to 5 bases and at J to 10 bases, leaving 10 bases not matched to a gene. The CDR3 is CATSVRTGRVEQFF. The CDR3 nucleotides are TGTGCCACCAGTGTCCGGACAGGCCGTGTGGAGCAGTTCTTC.